This is a list of T cell receptor beta chains from one sample in a study of cytomegalovirus exposure and HLA in healthy donors. Measured with immunoSEQ multiplex PCR; TCRdb has only the in-frame clones, and not every one. This table holds roughly 100,000 clones, 78% found once. The sequenced sample was PBMCs. The receptors shown here come from a male donor in good health and CMV-seronegative. Each CDR3 is given with its conserved first and last residue. Fields, in order: J gene, V gene, clone size, D gene, CDR3 protein, CDR3 DNA. The D gene is left open where the match is weak. Some rows mark clone size as missing; the rest say once, few, many or name a class of expanded clone.

TRBJ2-2	TRBV29-1	-	TRBD2	CSGSAGVTGELFF	TGCAGCGGTTCAGCGGGAGTCACCGGGGAGCTGTTTTTT
TRBJ1-1	TRBV7-2	few	TRBD1	CASSLGVGQGTREAFF	TGTGCCAGCAGCCTGGGAGTGGGACAGGGGACTCGGGAAGCTTTCTTT
TRBJ2-7	TRBV4-1	-	TRBD2	CASSQDGAGAYEQYF	TGTGCCAGCAGCCAAGACGGAGCGGGAGCCTACGAGCAGTACTTC
TRBJ2-1	TRBV11-1	-	-	CASSLRRDSYNEQFF	TGTGCCAGCAGCCTTCGGAGAGACTCCTACAATGAGCAGTTCTTC
TRBJ1-1	TRBV19	-	-	CASSILGRDTEAFF	TGTGCCAGTAGTATACTGGGCAGAGACACTGAAGCTTTCTTT
TRBJ2-1	TRBV6-5	-	TRBD2	CASSGASGGYNEQFF	TGTGCCAGCAGTGGGGCTAGCGGGGGCTACAATGAGCAGTTCTTC
TRBJ1-5	TRBV4-1	-	-	CASAQGGNQPQHF	TGCGCCAGCGCCCAGGGTGGCAATCAGCCCCAGCATTTT
TRBJ2-1	TRBV9	-	TRBD2	CASSLQPLAGGPYNEQFF	TGTGCCAGCAGCTTACAACCCTTAGCGGGAGGGCCTTACAATGAGCAGTTCTTC
TRBJ2-3	TRBV19	-	TRBD2	CASSLVGAGGVTDTQYF	TGTGCCAGTAGTCTAGTAGGGGCGGGAGGAGTCACAGATACGCAGTATTTT
TRBJ2-3	TRBV18	-	TRBD1	CASSPEQGARDTQYF	TGTGCCAGCTCACCCGAACAGGGGGCTAGGGATACGCAGTATTTT
TRBJ2-2	TRBV18	-	-	CASSQGEKRVNTGELFF	TGTGCCAGCTCACAAGGGGAGAAGCGGGTGAACACCGGGGAGCTGTTTTTT
TRBJ2-7	TRBV27	-	TRBD1	CASSFRTGGASLAYEQYF	TGTGCCAGCAGTTTTCGGACAGGGGGGGCCTCTTTGGCCTACGAGCAGTACTTC
TRBJ2-7	TRBV11-3	-	TRBD1	CASSLRTGDSYEQYF	TGTGCCAGCAGCCTCCGGACAGGCGACTCCTACGAGCAGTACTTC
TRBJ2-1	TRBV4-1	-	TRBD2	CASSPPVAGSVVNEQFF	TGCGCCAGCAGCCCCCCAGTAGCGGGGTCGGTCGTAAATGAGCAGTTCTTC
TRBJ1-1	TRBV21-1	few	-	CASSKRGRGFWGAFF	TGTGCCAGCAGCAAACGAGGCAGGGGATTCTGGGGAGCTTTCTTT
TRBJ2-3	TRBV9	-	TRBD1	CASSVTGTGVVDTQYF	TGTGCCAGCAGCGTAACCGGGACAGGGGTAGTAGATACGCAGTATTTT
TRBJ1-5	TRBV5-4	-	-	CASSLPGAGQPQHF	TGTGCCAGCAGCTTGCCAGGGGCCGGTCAGCCCCAGCATTTT
TRBJ1-4	TRBV28	-	TRBD1	CASSSWTGKGEKLFF	TGTGCCAGCAGTTCATGGACAGGGAAAGGGGAAAAACTGTTTTTT
TRBJ2-1	TRBV5-1	-	TRBD2	CASSSTSGRINEQFF	TGCGCCAGCAGCTCGACTAGCGGGAGAATCAATGAGCAGTTCTTC
TRBJ1-5	TRBV7-6	-	-	CASSLGGTNQPQHF	TGTGCCAGCAGCTTAGGAGGGACTAATCAGCCCCAGCATTTT
TRBJ2-1	TRBV6-5	-	TRBD2	CASSYRGGSVYEQFF	TGTGCCAGCAGTTACCGGGGCGGGAGCGTGTATGAGCAGTTCTTC
TRBJ2-7	TRBV5-6	few	-	CASSFDSYEQYF	TGTGCCAGCAGCTTCGACAGCTACGAGCAGTACTTC
TRBJ2-1	TRBV7-2	many	TRBD2	CASSRDGRAGNNEQFF	TGTGCCAGCAGCAGAGACGGGAGGGCGGGGAACAATGAGCAGTTCTTC
TRBJ2-1	TRBV10-3	-	TRBD2	CATETGLAGDNEQFF	TGTGCCACCGAGACAGGGCTAGCGGGAGACAATGAGCAGTTCTTC
TRBJ2-5	TRBV23-1	once	TRBD1	CASSQEDREETQYF	TGCGCCAGCAGTCAAGAAGACAGGGAAGAGACCCAGTACTTC
TRBJ2-5	TRBV28	-	TRBD1	CASKDRGQETQYF	TGTGCCAGCAAGGACAGGGGCCAAGAGACCCAGTACTTC
TRBJ2-1	TRBV19	few	TRBD1	CAVKGASYNEQFF	TGTGCCGTTAAGGGGGCCTCCTACAATGAGCAGTTCTTC
TRBJ2-3	TRBV18	-	-	CASSPRSGSTDTQYF	TGTGCCAGCTCACCACGAAGCGGGAGCACAGATACGCAGTATTTT
TRBJ1-5	TRBV19	-	-	CASSSERGGRNQPQHF	TGTGCCAGTAGTTCGGAGCGCGGAGGCCGCAATCAGCCCCAGCATTTT
TRBJ2-7	TRBV19	-	TRBD2	CASSYLAGSYEQYF	TGTGCCAGTAGCTACCTAGCGGGTTCCTACGAGCAGTACTTC
TRBJ2-3	TRBV6-5	-	-	CASSYVGDPDTQYF	TGTGCCAGCAGTTACGTGGGAGACCCAGATACGCAGTATTTT
TRBJ2-1	TRBV27	-	TRBD2	CASSVLGLAQDNEQFF	TGTGCCAGCAGTGTGCTCGGACTAGCCCAAGACAATGAGCAGTTCTTC
TRBJ2-6	TRBV11-2	few	-	CASSAGRSGANVLTF	TGTGCCAGCAGCGCAGGGAGGTCTGGGGCCAACGTCCTGACTTTC
TRBJ2-1	TRBV6-4	-	-	CASSDSWAGQPNEQFF	TGTGCCAGCAGTGACTCTTGGGCGGGCCAACCCAATGAGCAGTTCTTC
TRBJ1-1	TRBV28	-	-	CASSRQRNTEAFF	TGTGCCAGCAGTCGACAGAGGAACACTGAAGCTTTCTTT
TRBJ1-6	TRBV4-3	-	TRBD1	CASSLGTGNSPLHF	TGCGCCAGCAGCCTCGGGACAGGGAATTCACCCCTCCACTTT
TRBJ1-2	TRBV5-4	-	-	CASSVKSIRYYGYTF	TGTGCCAGCAGCGTGAAGTCGATTAGATACTATGGCTACACCTTC
TRBJ2-4	TRBV5-4	once	TRBD1	CASSAGTGRTKNIQYF	TGTGCCAGCAGCGCCGGGACAGGGAGAACCAAAAACATTCAGTACTTC
TRBJ2-3	TRBV5-4	-	-	CASSLASGYTDTQYF	TGTGCCAGCAGCTTGGCCTCAGGGTACACAGATACGCAGTATTTT
TRBJ2-5	TRBV5-1	-	TRBD2	CASSWGGHQETQYF	TGCGCCAGCAGCTGGGGGGGACACCAAGAGACCCAGTACTTC
TRBJ1-1	TRBV6-1	-	-	CASSWANTEAFF	TGTGCCAGCAGTTGGGCGAACACTGAAGCTTTCTTT
TRBJ2-1	TRBV9	-	-	CASSPRGSSYNEQFF	TGTGCCAGCAGCCCCCGGGGGAGCTCCTACAATGAGCAGTTCTTC
TRBJ2-7	TRBV10-3	-	TRBD1	CATTGTGSYEQYF	TGTGCCACTACCGGGACAGGGAGCTACGAGCAGTACTTC
TRBJ1-3	TRBV18	-	TRBD1	CASSLLPPIRQGEGNTIYF	TGTGCCAGCTCACTATTACCTCCAATCCGACAGGGAGAGGGAAACACCATATATTTT
TRBJ2-7	TRBV5-5	-	TRBD2	CASSRLALSSYEQYF	TGTGCCAGCAGCAGACTAGCGTTGAGCTCCTACGAGCAGTACTTC
TRBJ2-3	TRBV19	-	-	CASSRASTDTQYF	TGTGCCAGTAGTAGGGCTAGCACAGATACGCAGTATTTT
TRBJ2-7	TRBV5-4	-	TRBD2	CASSLGTSGSSYEQYF	TGTGCCAGCAGCTTGGGAACTAGCGGGAGCTCCTACGAGCAGTACTTC
TRBJ2-3	TRBV4-1	few	-	CASSQDATASSTDTQYF	TGCGCCAGCAGCCAAGATGCGACAGCCTCTAGCACAGATACGCAGTATTTT
TRBJ2-7	TRBV6-1	-	TRBD2	CASSPPSGRGEQYF	TGTGCCAGCAGCCCCCCTAGCGGGAGAGGCGAGCAGTACTTC
TRBJ2-5	TRBV5-4	-	TRBD1	CASSLAQTDRGRWETQYF	TGTGCCAGCAGCTTGGCCCAAACGGACAGGGGGCGCTGGGAGACCCAGTACTTC
TRBJ2-3	TRBV30	-	-	CAWSVLTTDTQYF	TGTGCCTGGAGTGTACTAACCACAGATACGCAGTATTTT
TRBJ2-7	TRBV6-1	-	-	CASSHIQSQEYF	TGTGCCAGCAGCCATATACAGAGTCAGGAGTACTTC
TRBJ2-7	TRBV27	-	-	CASSSQRNRRYEQYF	TGTGCCAGCAGTTCGCAGCGGAATCGACGATACGAGCAGTACTTC
TRBJ1-1	TRBV7-2	-	-	CASSLSQGGMNTEAFF	TGTGCCAGCAGCTTAAGCCAGGGAGGCATGAACACTGAAGCTTTCTTT
TRBJ2-7	TRBV19	-	-	CASSIGGAGPSLYEQYF	TGTGCCAGTAGTATAGGCGGGGCTGGCCCATCTCTCTACGAGCAGTACTTC
TRBJ2-1	TRBV7-8	-	-	CASSSAGRYNEQFF	TGTGCCAGCAGCTCTGCGGGCAGGTACAATGAGCAGTTCTTC
TRBJ1-5	TRBV5-5	-	-	CASSFGGPSNQPQHF	TGTGCCAGCAGCTTCGGGGGTCCCAGCAATCAGCCCCAGCATTTT
TRBJ2-7	TRBV11-2	-	TRBD1	CASSSQGANEQYF	TGTGCCAGCAGTTCACAGGGGGCCAACGAGCAGTACTTC
TRBJ2-7	TRBV30	-	-	CAWSWAGNEQYF	TGTGCCTGGAGTTGGGCAGGGAACGAGCAGTACTTC